These 9 T cell receptor beta chains were all obtained from the same sample, sequenced in a study of blood T cell repertoires in COVID-19. The assay was immunoSEQ multiplex PCR, and TCRdb's table has in-frame clones only and misses some. The sample lists around 300,000 clones, approximately 89% occurring once. The sequencing input was peripheral blood. These receptors originate from a woman in her thirties with COVID-19, enrolled during active disease.

As concerns this clone: Other DNA variants within this sample encode the same CDR3. V gene TRBV19 combines with J gene TRBJ1-5, with 8 nucleotides matching TRBD1. The ends lost 5 bases at V and 1 base at J; junction bases unmatched: 4. The CDR3 spans 15 residues. Germline values: CDR1 LNHDA, CDR2 SQIVND (reference sequence). CDR3 residues: CASSGRTGSNQPQHF. Here the CDR3 DNA reads TGTGCCAGTAGTGGGAGGACAGGGAGCAATCAGCCCCAGCATTTT.

The chain has TRBV13 and TRBJ2-5, with TRBD2 matching over 12 bases. CDR1 and CDR2 (germline): PRHDT, FYEKMQ (reference sequence). J was trimmed by 5 bases and V by 4 bases; bases with no gene match: 8. The CDR3 covers 16 residues. In DNA form, the CDR3 reads TGTGCCAGCAGCTCCCGGACTAGCGGGGTTTTTGAGACCCAGTACTTC. This gives the protein CASSSRTSGVFETQYF. The variable domain in full, with the rest retrieved from reference TRBV13 and TRBJ2-5, is AAGVIQSPRHLIKEKRETATLKCYPIPRHDTVYWYQQGPGQDPQFLISFYEKMQSDKGSIPDRFSAQQFSDYHSELNMSSLELGDSALYFCASSSRTSGVFETQYFGPGTRLLVL.

This rearrangement joins TRBV5-4 to TRBJ1-2, with 7 nucleotides matching TRBD1. The germline gives CDR1 SGHNT, CDR2 YYREEE (reference sequence). The V segment lost 4 bases and the J segment 1 base; nucleotides outside the gene matches: 10. The CDR3 covers 16 residues. The CDR3 coding sequence is TGTGCCAGCAGCCTGGGACAGTTCTCAGATAACTATGGCTACACCTTC. Its protein product is CASSLGQFSDNYGYTF.

The rearrangement joins TRBV5-6 to TRBJ2-3, with TRBD1 identical over 7 bases. With V trimmed by 3 bases and J by 0 bases, 10 bases remained unmatched. This CDR3 has 17 amino acids. CDR1 is SGHDT and CDR2 is YYEEEE in the germline V gene. CDR3 sequence (DNA): TGTGCCAGCAGCTCCCCGAGCCGGACAGGCAGCACAGATACGCAGTATTTT. This codes for CASSSPSRTGSTDTQYF.

V usage is TRBV19 and J usage is TRBJ1-5; maybe TRBD1 (5 bases). The germline V gene encodes CDR1 LNHDA and CDR2 SQIVND (reference sequence). The V end lost 7 bases, the J end lost 3 bases, and 10 bases lay between the germline ends. The CDR3 length is 13 residues. CDR3 sequence reads: CASTDSPNQPQHF. DNA for the CDR3: TGTGCCAGTACCGACAGCCCCAATCAGCCCCAGCATTTT. The whole variable domain, remainder taken from reference TRBV19 and TRBJ1-5, is DGGITQSPKYLFRKEGQNVTLSCEQNLNHDAMYWYRQDPGQGLRLIYYSQIVNDFQKGDIAEGYSVSREKKESFPLTVTSAQKNPTAFYLCASTDSPNQPQHFGDGTRLSIL.

The sample holds a few counts of this clone. The chain couples TRBV5-1 to TRBJ2-1, with 11 bases identical to TRBD2. The germline V gene encodes CDR1 SGHRS and CDR2 YFSETQ. The CDR3 is 16 residues long. The ends lost 4 bases at V and 2 bases at J; junction bases unmatched: 5. The chain's CDR3 is CASSPRLAGPYNEQFF. CDR3 DNA sequence: TGCGCCAGCAGCCCTAGACTAGCGGGGCCCTACAATGAGCAGTTCTTC. Full variable domain (rest looked up from reference TRBV5-1 and TRBJ2-1): KAGVTQTPRYLIKTRGQQVTLSCSPISGHRSVSWYQQTPGQGLQFLFEYFSETQRNKGNFPGRFSGRQFSNSRSEMNVSTLELGDSALYLCASSPRLAGPYNEQFFGPGTRLTVL.

V and J are TRBV18 and TRBJ1-2; possibly TRBD1 for D (6 bases). The CDR3 totals 15 residues. The V and J ends lost 2 bases and 4 bases respectively, with 14 bases between them. The germline V gene has CDR1 KGHSH and CDR2 LQKENI. CDR3 region: CASSPTSSQGYGYTF. DNA for the CDR3: TGTGCCAGCTCACCAACATCTTCACAGGGCTATGGCTACACCTTC.

This clone was counted once. The V and J genes are TRBV10-3 and TRBJ1-3; D ambiguous. V was shortened by 2 bases and J by 4 bases, with 3 bases between the two germline ends. Germline V CDR1 and CDR2: ENHRY, SYGVKD. The CDR3 spans 12 residues. The CDR3 loop is CAISEPGNTIYF. The CDR3 DNA follows: TGTGCCATCAGTGAGCCAGGAAACACCATATATTTT.

The chain couples TRBV12-5 to TRBJ2-1; tentatively, D is TRBD1 (5 bases). This CDR3 spans 11 amino acids. Germline assignment: CDR1 LGHNT and CDR2 FRNRAP. V lost 4 bases, J lost 10 bases, and 8 bases lay in between. The CDR3: CASGSGYEQFF. As DNA, the CDR3 is TGTGCTAGTGGTTCAGGGTACGAGCAGTTCTTC.